The clone carrying this T cell receptor beta chain is labeled as medium-sized. The germline V and J ends were trimmed by 5 bases and 3 bases, with 10 bases remaining between them. The germline CDR1 and CDR2 sequences are SNHLY and FYNNEI. The CDR3 contains 14 residues. The sort gate was single viable CD3+CD4+CD8-CD45RO+ cells for memory CD4+ T cells. The data originate from a study of memory CD4+ T cells and cytomegalovirus serostatus. Assay: immunoSEQ multiplex PCR; the TCRdb copy retains only in-frame clones and omits some. The sample holds approximately 70,000 clones, more than 75% seen once. The sample consisted of memory CD4+ T cells from blood. This chain links TRBV2 with TRBJ1-4; D is unclear. The receptor comes from an adult in good health and CMV-seropositive. The CDR3 loop reads CASSPTSSNEKLFF. CDR3 DNA sequence: TGTGCCAGCAGTCCGACTTCGTCTAATGAAAAACTGTTTTTT.